These 30 T cell receptor beta chains came from one sample sequenced in a study of PD-L1 blockade in urothelial cancer. The repertoire was sequenced with immunoSEQ multiplex PCR; TCRdb's copy has only in-frame clones and lacks some. The sample consists of roughly 50,000 clones, 70% to 90% of them appearing once. The time point is: peripheral blood 6 weeks after treatment start. The input for sequencing was PBMCs, taken around atezolizumab (anti-PD-L1) treatment. Source of these receptors: a man between 65 and 80 years old with urothelial cancer.

This sequence joins TRBV30 and TRBJ1-3, with D unresolved. Per the germline V gene, CDR1 is GTSNPN and CDR2 is SVGIG (reference sequence). The CDR3 loop spans 15 amino acids. The V and J ends lost 0 bases and 0 bases respectively, with 9 bases between them. The CDR3 region is CAWSVRATSGNTIYF. Here the CDR3 DNA reads TGTGCCTGGAGTGTACGAGCCACCTCTGGAAACACCATATATTTT.

This clone was detected only once. The chain employs TRBV5-1 and TRBJ2-3; the match to TRBD2 covers 7 bases. Trimming took 6 bases from V and 3 from J; bases not matched to a gene: 19. CDR1 and CDR2 from the germline V gene are SGHRS and YFSETQ. The CDR3 is 18 amino acids. CDR3 sequence reads: CASTNCGGRAGCTDTQYF. The CDR3 DNA is TGCGCCAGCACCAACTGTGGGGGGAGGGCCGGTTGTACAGATACGCAGTATTTT.

The chain employs TRBV7-2 and TRBJ2-3; 7 bases map to TRBD2. The CDR3 has 14 amino acids. Germline-derived CDR1 and CDR2 are SGHTA and FQGNSA. After removal of 5 bases from V and 2 bases from J, the junction contained 4 bases not matched to a gene. CDR3 sequence reads: CASSRDYTTDTQYF. The CDR3 DNA reads TGTGCCAGCAGCCGGGACTACACCACAGATACGCAGTATTTT.

This sequence joins TRBV6-1 and TRBJ1-1, with D possibly matching TRBD1 (6 bases). Germline V lookup: CDR1 MNHNS, CDR2 SASEGT. V lost 9 bases, J lost 3 bases, and 11 bases lay in between. The CDR3 is made up of 12 amino acids. CDR3 sequence: CASRQVYTEAFF. CDR3 sequence (DNA): TGTGCCAGTCGACAGGTATACACTGAAGCTTTCTTT.

The rearrangement uses TRBV19 and TRBJ1-5; D is unresolved. Trimming shortened V by 1 base and J by 3 bases, and 10 bases separated the two germline ends. Per the germline V gene, CDR1 is LNHDA and CDR2 is SQIVND (reference sequence). This CDR3 is built from 15 residues. CDR3: CASSIGGQLNQPQHF. For the CDR3, the DNA is TGTGCCAGTAGTATAGGTGGGCAGCTCAATCAGCCCCAGCATTTT.

This chain uses TRBV11-3 with TRBJ1-1; no reliable D call. V shed 6 bases and J shed 1 base, with 9 bases lying between them. Germline V gives CDR1 SGHNT, CDR2 YENEEA. The CDR3 runs to 13 residues. The CDR3 is CASSTEGNTEAFF. CDR3 in DNA: TGTGCCAGCAGTACCGAGGGGAACACTGAAGCTTTCTTT. Full variable domain (remainder filled in from reference TRBV11-3 and TRBJ1-1): EAGVVQSPRYKIIEKKQPVAFWCNPISGHNTLYWYLQNLGQGPELLIRYENEEAVDDSQLPKDRFSAERLKGVDSTLKIQPAELGDSAVYLCASSTEGNTEAFFGQGTRLTVV.

This chain links TRBV6-1 with TRBJ2-3; 7 bases fit TRBD1. Germline V CDR1 and CDR2: MNHNS, SASEGT. J gave up 7 bases and V 2 bases, and 12 bases lay outside the gene matches. There are 16 residues in the CDR3. CDR3 sequence: CASSEYNRDRSNTQYF. CDR3 in DNA: TGTGCCAGCAGTGAATATAACAGGGACAGATCGAATACGCAGTATTTT.

This chain uses TRBV6-5 with TRBJ2-7, with no clear D. V lost 2 bases and J 5 bases, leaving 10 bases between the germline ends. The CDR3 extends over 13 amino acids. CDR1 MNHEY and CDR2 SVGAGI come from the germline V gene. Here the CDR3 DNA reads TGTGCCAGCAGTTACGGTAGAGAGAACGAGCAGTACTTC. Protein: CASSYGRENEQYF.

This clone is a singleton in its sample. V and J are TRBV28 and TRBJ1-2; weak D call: TRBD1 (5 bases). Germline V gene data show CDR1 as MDHEN and CDR2 as SYDVKM. Trimming removed 3 bases from V and 8 bases from J, with 13 bases in between. The CDR3 is made up of 13 amino acids. CDR3: CASSLGQGLGYTF. The CDR3 DNA reads TGTGCCAGCAGTTTGGGGCAGGGCTTGGGCTACACCTTC.

The rearrangement joins TRBV2 to TRBJ1-4; no firm D call. From germline, CDR1 is SNHLY and CDR2 FYNNEI. This CDR3 spans 13 amino acids. With 6 bases removed from V and 8 bases from J, the gap between germline ends came to 13 bases. The chain's CDR3 is CASSMARMEKLFF. In nucleotides, the CDR3 is TGTGCCAGCAGCATGGCGAGGATGGAAAAACTGTTTTTT.

V gene TRBV9 combines with J gene TRBJ2-1; 7 nucleotides agree with TRBD1. The CDR3 spans 15 residues. The germline V gene has CDR1 SGDLS and CDR2 YYNGEE. Trimming took 4 bases from V and 7 from J; bases not matched to a gene: 11. The CDR3 loop reads CASSRLDRMGNEQFF. CDR3 nucleotides: TGTGCCAGCAGCCGCTTGGACAGGATGGGGAATGAGCAGTTCTTC.

V and J are TRBV5-4 and TRBJ2-1; D possibly corresponds to TRBD2 (5 bases). Germline CDR1 reads SGHNT; CDR2 reads YYREEE (reference sequence). This CDR3 has 15 amino acids. The V end lost 0 bases, the J end lost 2 bases, and 9 bases lay between the germline ends. The CDR3 DNA follows: TGTGCCAGCAGCTTGGGTCTAGCCACCTACAATGAGCAGTTCTTC. This sequence encodes CASSLGLATYNEQFF.

This sequence joins TRBV27 and TRBJ2-1, with D unresolved. The CDR3 runs 13 residues. Germline V gene lookup returns CDR1 MNHEY and CDR2 SMNVEV (reference sequence). The germline V and J ends were trimmed by 4 bases and 7 bases, with 11 bases remaining between them. In nucleotides, the CDR3 is TGTGCCAGCAGTTCCACCAACAGTAATGAGCAGTTCTTC. This encodes CASSSTNSNEQFF.

The rearrangement joins TRBV15 to TRBJ2-5; a weak D match, TRBD1 (6 bases). Germline CDR1 is LNHNV and CDR2 is YYDKDF (reference sequence). The CDR3 has 14 amino acids. With 6 bases removed from V and 4 bases from J, the gap between germline ends came to 15 bases. This CDR3 reads CATRPRGKGETQYF. The DNA for the CDR3 is TGTGCCACCAGGCCGAGGGGGAAAGGAGAGACCCAGTACTTC. The full variable domain, its missing parts supplied by reference TRBV15 and TRBJ2-5, is DAMVIQNPRYQVTQFGKPVTLSCSQTLNHNVMYWYQQKSSQAPKLLFHYYDKDFNNEADTPDNFQSRRPNTSFCFLDIRSPGLGDTAMYLCATRPRGKGETQYFGPGTRLLVL.

The V gene is TRBV19, the J gene TRBJ2-2; weak D call: TRBD1 (5 bases). CDR3 length equals 13 residues. The germline V gene has CDR1 LNHDA and CDR2 SQIVND (reference sequence). V dropped 6 bases and J dropped 3 bases, with 8 bases sitting between them. The CDR3, as DNA: TGTGCCAGTAGCTCAGGGTACACCGGGGAGCTGTTTTTT. Protein product: CASSSGYTGELFF.

The table lists this clone with a count of one. This chain joins TRBV28 and TRBJ1-1; D gene uncertain. This CDR3 spans 13 amino acids. The V end lost 7 bases, the J end lost 5 bases, and 14 bases lay between the germline ends. Germline CDR1 is MDHEN and CDR2 is SYDVKM. The CDR3 spells CASIQPLRTEAFF. Here the CDR3 DNA reads TGTGCCAGCATTCAACCCCTGAGGACTGAAGCTTTCTTT.

The J gene is TRBJ1-2, the V gene TRBV19; D perhaps matches TRBD1 (6 bases). Germline V CDR1 and CDR2: LNHDA, SQIVND (reference sequence). V lost 5 bases and J 2 bases, leaving 12 bases between the germline ends. The CDR3 sequence is 14 residues long. CDR3 in amino acids: CASSSRDKNYGYTF. The DNA for the CDR3 is TGTGCCAGTAGTTCACGGGACAAGAACTATGGCTACACCTTC.

The CDR3 DNA is TGCGCCAGCAGCCAACAATACCTGGGACAGGAGAACTATGGCTACACCTTC. This encodes CASSQQYLGQENYGYTF. The gene calls are TRBV4-1 and TRBJ1-2, with TRBD1 matching over 8 bases. Germline loops: CDR1 MGHRA, CDR2 YSYEKL. The CDR3 spans 17 residues. V gave up 2 bases and J gave up 2 bases; unmatched junction bases: 10.

V usage is TRBV5-1 and J usage is TRBJ1-1; maybe TRBD1 (6 bases). V lost 0 bases to trimming and J lost 3 bases, with 9 bases between them. Germline-derived CDR1 and CDR2 are SGHRS and YFSETQ. The CDR3 runs to 14 residues. The CDR3: CASSLGQDYTEAFF. CDR3 bases: TGCGCCAGCAGCTTGGGACAGGACTACACTGAAGCTTTCTTT.

This chain uses TRBV20-1 with TRBJ2-1; D uncertain. The CDR3 is 10 amino acids. The V gene lost 2 bases and the J gene lost 8 bases, with 4 bases spanning the gap. CDR1 is DFQATT, CDR2 SNEGSKA, per germline (reference sequence). CDR3: CSARRDEQFF. In DNA form, the CDR3 reads TGCAGTGCTAGAAGAGATGAGCAGTTCTTC.

The chain uses TRBV19 and TRBJ1-4; unclear D gene. The CDR3 sequence is 12 residues long. CDR1 and CDR2 from the germline V gene are LNHDA and SQIVND (reference sequence). V lost 4 bases and J 8 bases, leaving 8 bases between the germline ends. The CDR3 DNA sequence: TGTGCCAGTAGTAATCAAGAGGAAAAACTGTTTTTT. Encoded protein: CASSNQEEKLFF.

The chain combines TRBV30 with TRBJ2-1; D is perhaps TRBD1 (6 bases). CDR3 length equals 12 residues. Germline loops: CDR1 GTSNPN, CDR2 SVGIG (reference sequence). Trimming took off 2 bases at V and 8 bases at J, with 10 bases between the two ends. In nucleotides, the CDR3 is TGTGCCTGGAGTCCACAGGGCCATGAGCAGTTCTTC. Residues: CAWSPQGHEQFF.

This clone was seen only a few times. The V gene is TRBV11-3, the J gene TRBJ2-1; 7 bases align to TRBD2. The V segment lost 5 bases and the J segment 4 bases; nucleotides outside the gene matches: 8. Germline CDR1 SGHNT, CDR2 YENEEA. The CDR3 length is 15 residues. The DNA of the CDR3 is TGTGCCAGCAGCGACGGGGGGTTGACATACAATGAGCAGTTCTTC. As protein: CASSDGGLTYNEQFF. Filled out from reference TRBV11-3 and TRBJ2-1, the complete variable domain reads EAGVVQSPRYKIIEKKQPVAFWCNPISGHNTLYWYLQNLGQGPELLIRYENEEAVDDSQLPKDRFSAERLKGVDSTLKIQPAELGDSAVYLCASSDGGLTYNEQFFGPGTRLTVL.

The gene calls are TRBV10-1 and TRBJ1-1, with D tentatively TRBD1 (5 bases). The CDR3 has 13 residues. Trimming left V 5 bases short and J 0 bases short, with 7 bases between. Germline V gene lookup returns CDR1 WNHNN and CDR2 SYGVQD (reference sequence). Here the CDR3 reads CASSSDMNTEAFF. The CDR3 coding sequence is TGCGCCAGCAGTTCGGACATGAACACTGAAGCTTTCTTT.

The chain carries TRBV6-5 and TRBJ1-1; TRBD1 matches 9 bases. The germline gives CDR1 MNHEY, CDR2 SVGAGI. With V trimmed by 7 bases and J by 0 bases, 6 bases remained unmatched. This CDR3 is built from 15 residues. CDR3 residues: CASTRTGAMNTEAFF. The CDR3 DNA reads TGTGCCAGCACCCGGACAGGGGCCATGAACACTGAAGCTTTCTTT.

The chain links TRBV28 to TRBJ2-7; TRBD1 matches at 7 bases. This CDR3 contains 13 residues. With 6 bases clipped from V and 6 bases from J, the junction kept 8 bases outside the gene matches. Germline V gene lookup returns CDR1 MDHEN and CDR2 SYDVKM. CDR3 protein: CASSPRGYREQYF. CDR3 nucleotide sequence: TGTGCCAGCAGCCCCAGGGGGTATCGCGAGCAGTACTTC.

The chain combines TRBV5-1 with TRBJ2-1, with 9 bases that match TRBD1. With V trimmed by 4 bases and J by 2 bases, 4 bases remained unmatched. The germline CDR1 and CDR2 sequences are SGHRS and YFSETQ. This CDR3 region has 15 residues. The chain's CDR3 is CASSVDRGTYNEQFF. DNA for the CDR3: TGCGCCAGCAGCGTGGACAGGGGTACCTACAATGAGCAGTTCTTC.

The chain recombines TRBV18 with TRBJ1-3; the match to TRBD1 covers 9 bases. V shed 0 bases, J shed 3 bases, and the junction held 0 bases outside the gene matches. The CDR3 is made up of 15 amino acids. Germline CDR1 and CDR2: KGHSH and LQKENI. The CDR3 reads CASSPPTGGGNTIYF. The CDR3 DNA is TGTGCCAGCTCACCACCGACAGGGGGTGGAAACACCATATATTTT.

This chain's CDR3 is CASSLGSGNYEQYF. CDR3 coding DNA: TGTGCCAGCAGCTTAGGCTCCGGGAACTACGAGCAGTACTTC. This chain joins TRBV7-2 and TRBJ2-7; D perhaps matches TRBD2 (5 bases). V shed 1 base and J shed 3 bases, with 10 bases lying between them. Germline loops: CDR1 SGHTA, CDR2 FQGNSA. The CDR3 extends over 14 amino acids.

The genes are TRBV14 and TRBJ2-1, with D possibly TRBD2 on 6 matching bases. The CDR3 covers 15 residues. Trimming took 4 bases from V and 7 from J, leaving 17 bases between them. The germline CDR1 and CDR2 sequences are SGHDN and FVKESK. For the CDR3, the DNA is TGTGCCAGCAGCCGAAGTGGGGGGAGTAGGAATGAGCAGTTCTTC. It is translated as CASSRSGGSRNEQFF.